A selection of T cell receptor beta chains follows, all from one sample in a study of cytomegalovirus exposure and HLA in healthy donors. Assay: immunoSEQ multiplex PCR; the TCRdb copy retains only in-frame clones and omits some. Of some 150,000 clones in the sample, nearly 85% were seen once. Sequencing was carried out using PBMCs. All receptors come from a male donor in good health and CMV-seronegative. CDR3s include the opening cysteine and the closing phenylalanine or tryptophan. The order of the fields is clone size, V gene, J gene, D gene, CDR3 DNA, CDR3 protein. The D gene is left open where the match is weak. Clone size appears in some rows only: once, few, many, or a class for an expanded clone.

-	TRBV4-3	TRBJ1-2	TRBD1	TGCGCCAGCAGCCAAGATCGGACAGGGGGCGTGTATGGCTACACCTTC	CASSQDRTGGVYGYTF
-	TRBV5-1	TRBJ2-1	TRBD2	TGCGCCAGCAGCTTGTCACTAGCGGCGTATGAGCAGTTCTTC	CASSLSLAAYEQFF
-	TRBV9	TRBJ2-7	-	TGTGCCAGCAGCGTAGGGAGTTGGGACGGGAGTACGTACTTC	CASSVGSWDGSTYF
-	TRBV7-2	TRBJ2-3	-	TGTGCCAGCAGCTTACAGGGTTCCGATACGCAGTATTTT	CASSLQGSDTQYF
few	TRBV6-1	TRBJ1-4	-	TGTGCCAGCAGTGAAGCTCTGGGAGAGGAGGAAAAACTGTTTTTT	CASSEALGEEEKLFF
-	TRBV7-2	TRBJ2-7	TRBD1	TGTGCCAGCAGTCGCGGACAGGTCACCTACGAGCAGTACTTC	CASSRGQVTYEQYF
-	TRBV19	TRBJ1-1	TRBD1	TGTGCCAGTAGTCTTCTACCGGGACAGGGGTATTTGAACACTGAAGCTTTCTTT	CASSLLPGQGYLNTEAFF
-	TRBV5-8	TRBJ2-1	TRBD1	TGTGCCAGCAGCTCAGACAGGGGGTCCTACAATGAGCAGTTCTTC	CASSSDRGSYNEQFF
-	TRBV18	TRBJ1-1	TRBD1	TGTGCCAGCTCACGAATACCCCAGGGGGTCATGAACACTGAAGCTTTCTTT	CASSRIPQGVMNTEAFF
-	TRBV7-3	TRBJ2-3	-	TGTGCCAGCAGCTTGTATACGGTCTCAGATACGCAGTATTTT	CASSLYTVSDTQYF
-	TRBV6-1	TRBJ1-1	-	TGTGCCAGCAGTGAAGCCCGGGGGGGGGCGAGGAACACTGAAGCTTTCTTT	CASSEARGGARNTEAFF
-	TRBV10-3	TRBJ2-2	-	TGTGCCATCAGTGAGCCCGGCAGGGCCGGGGAGCTGTTTTTT	CAISEPGRAGELFF
-	TRBV27	TRBJ2-2	TRBD1	TGTGCCAGCAGTTTACAAGGATTACAGGGGGCGAACACCGGGGAGCTGTTTTTT	CASSLQGLQGANTGELFF
few	TRBV5-1	TRBJ2-7	-	TGCGCCAGCAGCTTGGATGGCGGACTTTACGAGCAGTACTTC	CASSLDGGLYEQYF
-	TRBV13	TRBJ2-7	-	TGTGCCAGCAGCTCGCCAGGGCTCCACGAGCAGTACTTC	CASSSPGLHEQYF
-	TRBV9	TRBJ2-7	-	TGTGCCAGCAGCGGGGGACAATCTACCTACGAGCAGTACTTC	CASSGGQSTYEQYF
few	TRBV28	TRBJ1-4	TRBD1	TGTGCCAGCAGTTTGGGGACAGGGGACAATGAAAAACTGTTTTTT	CASSLGTGDNEKLFF
-	TRBV10-1	TRBJ1-1	TRBD1	TGCGCCAGCAGTGAGTCCGAGGGACAGATGAACACTGAAGCTTTCTTT	CASSESEGQMNTEAFF
-	TRBV5-1	TRBJ1-1	-	TGCGCCAGCAGCCCCCCCCAGGAGAACACTGAAGCTTTCTTT	CASSPPQENTEAFF
-	TRBV2	TRBJ1-2	TRBD1	TGTGCCAGCAGTGAAATGGCAGGGGGCGCGAGCTACACCTTC	CASSEMAGGASYTF
-	TRBV7-7	TRBJ2-2	-	TGTGCTAGCAGCCCCCAGGGTCCCGGGGAGCTGTTTTTT	CASSPQGPGELFF
-	TRBV18	TRBJ1-4	-	TGTGCCAGCTCAAAGACAGAGACGGAACTGTTTTTT	CASSKTETELFF
-	TRBV7-3	TRBJ2-5	-	TGTGCCAGCAGCCCCCCCTCGGGGGAGACCCAGTACTTC	CASSPPSGETQYF
once	TRBV11-1	TRBJ2-1	TRBD2	TGTGCCAGCAGCTTAGCTTACAGCGGGGGGGTATATGGTGAGCAGTTCTTC	CASSLAYSGGVYGEQFF
few	TRBV4-3	TRBJ2-1	TRBD1	TGCGCCAGCAGCCAAGGTCTCAGGGGGAGATACAATGAGCAGTTCTTC	CASSQGLRGRYNEQFF
-	TRBV18	TRBJ1-1	-	TGTGCCAGCTCACCCACCCCCAGGAACACTGAAGCTTTCTTT	CASSPTPRNTEAFF
-	TRBV7-3	TRBJ2-7	TRBD1	TGTGCCAGCAGCTTAGGGACAGGGGGCCCAGCCTCCTACGAGCAGTACTTC	CASSLGTGGPASYEQYF
-	TRBV9	TRBJ2-7	-	TGTGCCAGCAGCGGACAGGACAGTAGTTCCTACGAGCAGTACTTC	CASSGQDSSSYEQYF
-	TRBV6-1	TRBJ2-6	-	TGTGCCAGCACCCGGTCCTCTGGGGCCAACGTCCTGACTTTC	CASTRSSGANVLTF
-	TRBV6-5	TRBJ2-1	-	TGTGCCAGCAGTTACCGGACACTTAATGAGCAGTTCTTC	CASSYRTLNEQFF
once	TRBV28	TRBJ2-7	TRBD1	TGTGCCAGCAGTCCCGGACAGGGAGGAAGCGAGCAGTACTTC	CASSPGQGGSEQYF
-	TRBV7-9	TRBJ1-2	TRBD1	TGTGCCAGCAGACAGGGGATACACTATGGCTACACCTTC	CASRQGIHYGYTF
-	TRBV19	TRBJ1-5	-	TGTGCCAGTAGAAAGGACAGAACAACAGCTAGCAATCAGCCCCAGCATTTT	CASRKDRTTASNQPQHF
-	TRBV18	TRBJ1-2	-	TGTGCCAGCTCACCACGACAATCTTCCACCTCTTACTATGGCTACACCTTC	CASSPRQSSTSYYGYTF
-	TRBV11-2	TRBJ2-5	-	TGTGCCAGCAGCTTAGCGTTAGCAACCCAGACCCAGTACTTC	CASSLALATQTQYF
-	TRBV11-2	TRBJ2-7	TRBD1	TGTGCCAGCAGCGACAGGGTTGGGTCCTACGAGCAGTACTTC	CASSDRVGSYEQYF
-	TRBV27	TRBJ2-2	TRBD2	TGTGCCAGCAGTTTATTCGGGGGGGGAACTCCAGGCACCGGGGAGCTGTTTTTT	CASSLFGGGTPGTGELFF
-	TRBV29-1	TRBJ1-1	-	TGCAGCGTAATAGTGGAGTCCACTGAAGCTTTCTTT	CSVIVESTEAFF
few	TRBV5-1	TRBJ1-2	-	TGCGCCAGCAGCTTGGCCGGCTATGGCTACACCTTC	CASSLAGYGYTF
-	TRBV7-3	TRBJ2-6	-	TGTGCCAGCAGCTTGGCAGGGGAATCCTCTGGGGCCAACGTCCTGACTTTC	CASSLAGESSGANVLTF
-	TRBV6-1	TRBJ2-2	-	TGTGCCAGCAGTGCCCAAAGGGGATGGAACACCGGGGAGCTGTTTTTT	CASSAQRGWNTGELFF
-	TRBV6-6	TRBJ1-1	TRBD1	TGTGCCAGCAGTTACTCACCCTCAGACAGGGGCGATGAAGCTTTCTTT	CASSYSPSDRGDEAFF